This TCR beta chain was sequenced during a study of T-cell reconstitution after alpha-beta-depleted transplantation in children. Many counts were recorded for this clonotype. Unique molecular identifiers tagged the TCRbeta library. One entry per CDR3 protein results from TCRdb running MiXCR on the PCR reads. The data contain approximately 490,000 distinct CDR3 sequences, around 12% of them singletons. Germline V lookup: CDR1 MNHEY, CDR2 SMNVEV (reference sequence). V lost 5 bases, J lost 1 base, and 12 bases lay in between. The CDR3 is 14 amino acids. The sequence was obtained from a human donor who donated a stem cell graft to a child with combined immunodeficiency. The input for sequencing was PBMCs from the stem cell graft donor, taken from the stem cell graft. The chain employs TRBV27 and TRBJ2-7, with unresolved D. For the CDR3, the DNA is TGTGCCAGCAGTCCTTCGGACGGATCCTACGAGCAGTACTTC. Residues: CASSPSDGSYEQYF.